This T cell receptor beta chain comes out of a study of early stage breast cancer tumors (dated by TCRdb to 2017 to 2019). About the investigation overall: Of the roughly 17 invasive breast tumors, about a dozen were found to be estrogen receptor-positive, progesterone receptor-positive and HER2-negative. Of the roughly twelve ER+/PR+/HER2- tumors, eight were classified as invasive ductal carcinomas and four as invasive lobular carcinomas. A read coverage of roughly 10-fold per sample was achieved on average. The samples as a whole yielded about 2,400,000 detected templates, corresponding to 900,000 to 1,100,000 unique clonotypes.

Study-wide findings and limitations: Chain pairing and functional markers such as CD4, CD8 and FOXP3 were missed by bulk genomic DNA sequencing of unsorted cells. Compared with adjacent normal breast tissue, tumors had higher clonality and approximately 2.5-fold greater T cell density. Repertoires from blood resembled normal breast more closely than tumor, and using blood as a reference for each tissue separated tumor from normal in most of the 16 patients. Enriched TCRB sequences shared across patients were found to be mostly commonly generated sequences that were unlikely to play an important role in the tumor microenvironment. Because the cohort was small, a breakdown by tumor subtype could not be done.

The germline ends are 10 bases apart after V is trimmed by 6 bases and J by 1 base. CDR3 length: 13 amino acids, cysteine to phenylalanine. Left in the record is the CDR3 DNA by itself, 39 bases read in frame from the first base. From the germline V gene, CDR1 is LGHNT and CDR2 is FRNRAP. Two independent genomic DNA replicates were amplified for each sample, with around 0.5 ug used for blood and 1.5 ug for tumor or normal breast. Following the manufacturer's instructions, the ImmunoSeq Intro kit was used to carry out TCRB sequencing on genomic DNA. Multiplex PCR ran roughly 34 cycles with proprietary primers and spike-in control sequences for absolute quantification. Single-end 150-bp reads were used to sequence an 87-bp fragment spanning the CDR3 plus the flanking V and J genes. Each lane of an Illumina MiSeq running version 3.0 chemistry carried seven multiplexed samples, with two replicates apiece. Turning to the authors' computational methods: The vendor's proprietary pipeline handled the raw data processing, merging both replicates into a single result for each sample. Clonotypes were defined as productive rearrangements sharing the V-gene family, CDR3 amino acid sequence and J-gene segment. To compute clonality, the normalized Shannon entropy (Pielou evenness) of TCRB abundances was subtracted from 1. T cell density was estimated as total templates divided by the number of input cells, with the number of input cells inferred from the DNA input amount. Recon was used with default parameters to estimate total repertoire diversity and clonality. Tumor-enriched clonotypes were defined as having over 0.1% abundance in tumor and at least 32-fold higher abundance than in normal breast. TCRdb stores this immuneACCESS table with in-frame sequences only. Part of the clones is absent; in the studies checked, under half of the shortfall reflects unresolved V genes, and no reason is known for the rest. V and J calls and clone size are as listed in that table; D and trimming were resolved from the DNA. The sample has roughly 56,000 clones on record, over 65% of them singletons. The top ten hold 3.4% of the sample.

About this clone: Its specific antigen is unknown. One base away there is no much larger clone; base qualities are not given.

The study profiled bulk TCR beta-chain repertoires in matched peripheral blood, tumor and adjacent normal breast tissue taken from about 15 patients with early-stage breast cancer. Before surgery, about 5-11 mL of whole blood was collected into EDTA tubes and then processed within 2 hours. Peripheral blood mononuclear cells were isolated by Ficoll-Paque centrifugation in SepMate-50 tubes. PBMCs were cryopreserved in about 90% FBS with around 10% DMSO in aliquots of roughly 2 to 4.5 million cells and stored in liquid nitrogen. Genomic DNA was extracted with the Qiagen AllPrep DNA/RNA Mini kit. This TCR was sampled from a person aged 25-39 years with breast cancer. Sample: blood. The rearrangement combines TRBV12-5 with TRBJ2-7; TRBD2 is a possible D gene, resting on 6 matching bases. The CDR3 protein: CASGGTGSYEQYF. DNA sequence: TGTGCTAGTGGGGGGACTGGGTCCTACGAGCAGTACTTC.